These 20 T cell receptor beta chains came from one sample sequenced in a study of naive and memory T cell subsets. Both TRBC1 and TRBC2 were covered by a beta constant-region primer of two equimolar oligonucleotides. The ligated cDNA underwent four PCR rounds using SP2 and nested alpha and beta constant-region primers. Via MiXCR, TCRdb re-called the UMI-ligation and nested PCR reads, giving one row per CDR3 protein. Here the sample spans 95,000 to 150,000 distinct CDR3 sequences, 36% being singletons. The sample comprised central memory CD4+ T cells from blood. The receptors stem from a human donor in good health.

This clonotype appeared many times. The chain uses TRBV5-8 and TRBJ1-5, with a possible D match to TRBD1 (6 bases). The germline CDR1 and CDR2 sequences are SGHTS and YDEGEE. CDR3 length: 14 residues. The V end lost 1 base, the J end lost 5 bases, and 10 bases lay between the germline ends. The chain's CDR3 is CASSLWGRDQPQHF. The CDR3 bases are TGTGCCAGCAGCTTGTGGGGGCGCGATCAGCCCCAGCATTTT.

V gene TRBV4-1 combines with J gene TRBJ2-1, with 10 bases identical to TRBD1. Trimming took 5 bases from V and 7 from J; bases not matched to a gene: 8. Per the germline V gene, CDR1 is MGHRA and CDR2 is YSYEKL. The CDR3 covers 15 residues. As DNA, the CDR3 is TGCGCCAGCAGCATCCGGGACAGGGGTGAGAATGAGCAGTTCTTC. It encodes CASSIRDRGENEQFF.

This clonotype was found a few times. The J gene is TRBJ2-3, the V gene TRBV20-1; D is perhaps TRBD1 (6 bases). The CDR3 runs to 16 residues. Germline lookup yields CDR1 DFQATT and CDR2 SNEGSKA (reference sequence). V shed 5 bases and J shed 1 base, with 19 bases lying between them. The CDR3 sequence is CSAQSGRGHRTDTQYF. CDR3 DNA: TGCAGTGCTCAGAGCGGACGGGGACACCGCACAGATACGCAGTATTTT.

The V and J genes are TRBV27 and TRBJ1-1, with no clear D. This CDR3 has 18 amino acids. V lost 4 bases, J lost 0 bases, and 21 bases lay in between. Germline V lookup: CDR1 MNHEY, CDR2 SMNVEV (reference sequence). CDR3 region: CASSSSLIFNLLNTEAFF. The CDR3 DNA reads TGTGCCAGCAGTTCCTCATTAATCTTTAACCTATTGAACACTGAAGCTTTCTTT.

This clonotype appeared a few times. J is TRBJ2-7 and V is TRBV20-1, with TRBD2 identical over 11 bases. In germline, CDR1 is DFQATT, CDR2 SNEGSKA (reference sequence). Losses at the gene ends were 3 bases for V and 2 bases for J; bases not matched to a gene: 6. There are 15 residues in the CDR3. The chain's CDR3 is CSARGASGGTYEQYF. The CDR3 coding sequence is TGCAGTGCTAGGGGAGCTAGCGGGGGGACCTACGAGCAGTACTTC.

The chain couples TRBV27 to TRBJ1-1; D is undetermined. V lost 7 bases, J lost 2 bases, and 8 bases lay in between. The CDR3 is 12 residues long. Germline CDR1 MNHEY, CDR2 SMNVEV (reference sequence). In nucleotides, the CDR3 is TGTGCCAGCATGAGATTCAACACTGAAGCTTTCTTT. It translates to CASMRFNTEAFF.

The genes are TRBV5-1 and TRBJ2-2, with TRBD2 identical over 9 bases. Germline CDR1 SGHRS, CDR2 YFSETQ. The length of the CDR3 is 17 residues. V dropped 0 bases and J dropped 3; count of bases not matched to a gene: 6. The CDR3 spells CASSLVASGADTGELFF. Written as DNA, the CDR3 is TGCGCCAGCAGCTTGGTGGCTAGCGGGGCCGACACCGGGGAGCTGTTTTTT.

The chain combines TRBV12-3 or TRBV12-4 with TRBJ2-1; 9 nucleotides align to TRBD1. The CDR3 extends over 15 amino acids. V trimming: 1 base; J trimming: 7 bases; junction bases outside the gene matches: 5. In nucleotides, the CDR3 is TGTGCCAGCAGTTTAGAACAGGGGGCCTGGAATGAGCAGTTCTTC. Translation: CASSLEQGAWNEQFF.

This clonotype came up a few times. The chain recombines TRBV7-8 with TRBJ2-1; a weak D match, TRBD1 (5 bases). V lost 5 bases to trimming and J lost 9 bases, with 14 bases between them. CDR3 length: 13 amino acids. Germline V gene data show CDR1 as SGHVS and CDR2 as FQNEAQ. CDR3 sequence: CASSRTTVAEQFF. The CDR3 bases are TGTGCCAGCAGCCGGACGACAGTTGCTGAGCAGTTCTTC.

This rearrangement joins TRBV3-1 to TRBJ1-3, with TRBD1 matching 10 bases. The CDR3 length is 16 residues. The ends lost 4 bases at V and 6 bases at J; junction bases unmatched: 9. Germline CDR1 is LGHDT and CDR2 is YNNKEL (reference sequence). CDR3 in amino acids: CASSRPGQGFENTIYF. The CDR3 bases are TGTGCCAGCAGCCGACCGGGACAGGGGTTCGAAAACACCATATATTTT.

A few counts support this clonotype. The genes are TRBV5-1 and TRBJ1-1, with D possibly TRBD1 on 5 matching bases. The germline V gene encodes CDR1 SGHRS and CDR2 YFSETQ. V lost 4 bases and J lost 0, with 7 bases in between. There are 13 residues in the CDR3. CDR3 sequence (DNA): TGCGCCAGCAGCAAGGACATGAACACTGAAGCTTTCTTT. This sequence encodes CASSKDMNTEAFF.

This clonotype has more than one count but fewer than ten. The V call is TRBV7-6, the J call TRBJ1-1, with D unclear. V was clipped by 4 bases and J by 3 bases, with 9 bases between them. Germline CDR1 reads SGHVS; CDR2 reads FNYEAQ. The CDR3 has 13 amino acids. The chain's CDR3 is CASSSGQDTEAFF. The DNA for the CDR3 is TGTGCCAGCAGCTCCGGCCAGGACACTGAAGCTTTCTTT. Together with reference TRBV7-6 and TRBJ1-1, the CDR3 gives the full variable domain: GAGVSQSPRYKVTKRGQDVALRCDPISGHVSLYWYRQALGQGPEFLTYFNYEAQQDKSGLPNDRFSAERPEGSISTLTIQRTEQRDSAMYRCASSSGQDTEAFFGQGTRLTVV.

The rearrangement links TRBV10-3 to TRBJ2-7; D is unclear. V was shortened by 4 bases and J by 1 base, with 11 bases between the two germline ends. Germline CDR1 and CDR2: ENHRY and SYGVKD. This CDR3 has 14 amino acids. CDR3 region: CAISGKASSYEQYF. CDR3 nucleotide sequence: TGTGCCATCAGTGGTAAGGCTAGTTCCTACGAGCAGTACTTC.

This clonotype was counted only a few times. The chain carries TRBV6-5 and TRBJ2-2, with 7 bases aligning to TRBD1. Trimming removed 6 bases from V and 4 bases from J; junction bases left unmatched: 11. Germline assignment: CDR1 MNHEY and CDR2 SVGAGI. The CDR3 totals 16 residues. As DNA, the CDR3 is TGTGCCAGCAGGACCCTCCGGGACAGAATCACCGGGGAGCTGTTTTTT. It is translated as CASRTLRDRITGELFF.

This clonotype was found a few times. The CDR3 sequence: CASSLPTSTYEQYF. The CDR3 DNA reads as TGTGCCAGCAGTCTCCCGACTAGCACCTACGAGCAGTACTTC. The chain combines TRBV6-2 or TRBV6-3 with TRBJ2-7; 7 nucleotides line up with TRBD2. The V gene end was trimmed by 5 bases and the J gene end by 2 bases; junction bases not matched to a gene: 6. CDR3 length: 14 amino acids. Germline CDR1 is MNHEY and CDR2 is SVGEGT.

The rearrangement links TRBV5-1 to TRBJ1-6; D might be TRBD1 (6 bases). Germline values: CDR1 SGHRS, CDR2 YFSETQ. The CDR3 is made up of 15 amino acids. The V end was cut by 4 bases, the J end by 2 bases, with 10 bases between. Written as DNA, the CDR3 is TGCGCCAGCAGCATGGGACATACCTATAATTCACCCCTCCACTTT. This codes for CASSMGHTYNSPLHF.

The sample holds a few counts of this clonotype. This sequence joins TRBV28 and TRBJ2-5; 13 positions agree with TRBD2. Germline trimming cut 3 bases from V and 2 bases from J; bases unmatched to any gene: 3. CDR3 length equals 16 residues. CDR1 and CDR2 from the germline V gene are MDHEN and SYDVKM. CDR3 DNA: TGTGCCAGCAGTTTCACTAGCGGGAGGGTTCAAGAGACCCAGTACTTC. Its protein product is CASSFTSGRVQETQYF.

A few counts support this clonotype. This chain uses TRBV29-1 with TRBJ2-2; TRBD2 aligns across 11 bases. The J segment lost 6 bases and the V segment lost 3 bases, leaving 6 bases of the junction unmatched. The CDR3 consists of 15 residues. CDR1 and CDR2 (germline): SQVTM, ANQGSEA. The CDR3 loop reads CSVDLAGGNAGELFF. Written as DNA, the CDR3 is TGCAGCGTTGATCTAGCGGGAGGTAACGCCGGGGAGCTGTTTTTT.

The chain recombines TRBV6-2 or TRBV6-3 with TRBJ2-4; 8 positions agree with TRBD2. This CDR3 is built from 16 residues. Per the germline V gene, CDR1 is MNHEY and CDR2 is SVGEGT. V was pared by 2 bases and J by 0 bases, with 3 bases of the junction left unmatched. CDR3 amino acids: CASSYASGRAKNIQYF. Here the CDR3 DNA reads TGTGCCAGCAGTTACGCCAGCGGGAGAGCCAAAAACATTCAGTACTTC.

The chain carries TRBV20-1 and TRBJ2-7; 8 bases line up with TRBD1. Germline assignment: CDR1 DFQATT and CDR2 SNEGSKA (reference sequence). CDR3 length: 11 amino acids. With 6 bases clipped from V and 3 bases from J, the junction kept 1 base outside the gene matches. CDR3 nucleotide sequence: TGCAGTGCGGGACAGGTCTACGAGCAGTACTTC. It yields the protein CSAGQVYEQYF.